A single sample is the source of the 20 T cell receptor beta chains below, sequenced in a study of cytomegalovirus exposure and HLA in healthy donors. PCR amplification relied on 60 Vbeta primers (plus 13 Jbeta primers). Clones were sequenced by immunoSEQ multiplex PCR, and TCRdb holds only the in-frame ones, with some missing. This table lists 75,000 to 80,000 clones. Source material: PBMCs. The receptor source for this set is a man aged 18 to 30 in good health and CMV-seropositive.

The chain couples TRBV18 to TRBJ2-2, with a tentative D call TRBD2 (7 bases). CDR3 length: 18 residues. Trimming cost V 1 base and J 0 bases, with 15 bases left between them. Germline CDR1 KGHSH, CDR2 LQKENI. The CDR3 nucleotides are TGTGCCAGCTCACCACGAAGGGGGGGAAGTGCGAACACCGGGGAGCTGTTTTTT. Translating gives CASSPRRGGSANTGELFF.

This chain connects TRBV5-1 to TRBJ2-1, with TRBD2 matching over 8 bases. The germline V gene encodes CDR1 SGHRS and CDR2 YFSETQ. The trim removed 0 bases at V and 7 bases at J, leaving 6 bases unmatched. The CDR3 is made up of 15 amino acids. The CDR3 coding sequence is TGCGCCAGCAGCTTGGCCGGGGTAGCGGGGAATGAGCAGTTCTTC. It yields the protein CASSLAGVAGNEQFF.

The V and J genes are TRBV28 and TRBJ1-4; D unclear. The germline gives CDR1 MDHEN, CDR2 SYDVKM. Trimming left V 2 bases short and J 8 bases short, with 15 bases between. This CDR3 region has 15 residues. The CDR3 reads CASSLPGREEEKLFF. The CDR3 bases are TGTGCCAGCAGTTTACCGGGGAGGGAGGAAGAAAAACTGTTTTTT.

This chain joins TRBV9 and TRBJ2-7; D is possibly TRBD1 (5 bases). Between the trimmed V and J ends, which lost 4 bases and 4 bases, there was a span of 24 bases. The CDR3 consists of 17 residues. In germline, CDR1 is SGDLS, CDR2 YYNGEE. Here the CDR3 reads CASSLHGGARDPYEQYF. The CDR3, as DNA: TGTGCCAGCAGCCTCCACGGTGGGGCCCGAGACCCTTACGAGCAGTACTTC.

This chain connects TRBV7-9 to TRBJ1-5; no firm D call. Trimming removed 6 bases from V and 5 bases from J, with 17 bases in between. Germline CDR1 reads SEHNR; CDR2 reads FQNEAQ (reference sequence). There are 15 residues in the CDR3. CDR3 sequence: CASSMTGPRDQPQHF. CDR3 nucleotides: TGTGCCAGCAGTATGACCGGCCCCCGGGATCAGCCCCAGCATTTT.

The CDR3 region is CASSLGTEGETQYF. DNA of the CDR3: TGTGCCAGCAGCCTCGGGACAGAAGGAGAGACCCAGTACTTC. This sequence joins TRBV6-5 and TRBJ2-5; 7 bases line up with TRBD1. The CDR3 is 14 residues long. Per the germline V gene, CDR1 is MNHEY and CDR2 is SVGAGI. V lost 6 bases, J lost 4 bases, and 8 bases stayed unmatched.

The chain couples TRBV6-1 to TRBJ1-2; no clear D. Germline loops: CDR1 MNHNS, CDR2 SASEGT. There are 13 residues in the CDR3. The V gene lost 5 bases and the J gene lost 4 bases, with 11 bases spanning the gap. CDR3 in amino acids: CASSLARIYGYTF. Here the CDR3 DNA reads TGTGCCAGCAGTCTAGCCAGGATCTATGGCTACACCTTC.

This chain uses TRBV5-1 with TRBJ2-6, with D uncertain. This CDR3 comprises 17 residues. Per germline, CDR1 SGHRS and CDR2 YFSETQ. The V end lost 3 bases, the J end lost 0 bases, and 13 bases lay between the germline ends. The CDR3 region is CASSSQLQSSGANVLTF. The CDR3 region has the DNA TGCGCCAGCAGCTCCCAATTGCAGTCCTCTGGGGCCAACGTCCTGACTTTC.

The chain recombines TRBV2 with TRBJ2-5; 7 bases match TRBD1. V lost 1 base and J lost 5; bases outside the gene matches: 4. The length of the CDR3 is 14 residues. Germline values: CDR1 SNHLY, CDR2 FYNNEI. CDR3 in amino acids: CASSEDRGRETQYF. Here the CDR3 DNA reads TGTGCCAGCAGTGAAGACAGGGGCAGGGAGACCCAGTACTTC. Full variable domain (rest looked up from reference TRBV2 and TRBJ2-5): EPEVTQTPSHQVTQMGQEVILRCVPISNHLYFYWYRQILGQKVEFLVSFYNNEISEKSEIFDDQFSVERPDGSNFTLKIRSTKLEDSAMYFCASSEDRGRETQYFGPGTRLLVL.

The chain uses TRBV6-1 and TRBJ1-1, with TRBD1 identical over 8 bases. This CDR3 comprises 15 residues. The V and J ends lost 5 bases and 4 bases, in that order; junction bases with no gene match: 9. In germline, CDR1 is MNHNS, CDR2 SASEGT. The CDR3, as DNA: TGTGCCAGCAGTCCATCGACAGGGGAGGGCACTGAAGCTTTCTTT. This gives the protein CASSPSTGEGTEAFF.

V usage is TRBV7-3 and J usage is TRBJ1-6, with a tentative D call TRBD1 (5 bases). CDR3 length: 13 residues. V lost 2 bases and J 6 bases, leaving 5 bases between the germline ends. Looked up from germline, CDR1 is SGHTA and CDR2 is FQGTGA. CDR3 protein: CASSLDSNSPLHF. The CDR3 DNA reads TGTGCCAGCAGCTTAGACAGTAATTCACCCCTCCACTTT.

The J gene is TRBJ2-7, the V gene TRBV4-1; D is possibly TRBD2 (6 bases). This CDR3 has 13 amino acids. The V end was cut by 1 base, the J end by 6 bases, with 10 bases between. In germline, CDR1 is MGHRA, CDR2 YSYEKL. The CDR3 region is CASSQVWRGEQYF. The CDR3 region has the DNA TGCGCCAGCAGCCAAGTTTGGAGGGGCGAGCAGTACTTC.

J is TRBJ2-1 and V is TRBV11-2, with 12 bases fitting TRBD2. The CDR3 sequence is 15 residues long. Germline CDR1 is SGHAT and CDR2 is FQNNGV. The junction had 3 bases not matched to a gene; V was cut back by 5 bases and J by 4 bases. CDR3 coding DNA: TGTGCCAGCAGCCAAGGGACTAGCGGGTACAATGAGCAGTTCTTC. Its protein is CASSQGTSGYNEQFF. The variable domain in full, with the rest retrieved from reference TRBV11-2 and TRBJ2-1, is EAGVAQSPRYKIIEKRQSVAFWCNPISGHATLYWYQQILGQGPKLLIQFQNNGVVDDSQLPKDRFSAERLKGVDSTLKIQPAKLEDSAVYLCASSQGTSGYNEQFFGPGTRLTVL.

The chain has TRBV28 and TRBJ2-7; possibly TRBD2 for D (5 bases). V was cut by 6 bases and J by 0 bases, with 12 bases left in between. Germline CDR1 and CDR2: MDHEN and SYDVKM. This CDR3 comprises 14 residues. CDR3 nucleotides: TGTGCCAGCAGAAAAAGCGGAGCCTCCTACGAGCAGTACTTC. Protein: CASRKSGASYEQYF.

V gene TRBV5-1 combines with J gene TRBJ1-1, with D hard to call. Per germline, CDR1 SGHRS and CDR2 YFSETQ. There are 13 residues in the CDR3. Trimming removed 7 bases from V and 0 bases from J, with 10 bases in between. The CDR3 DNA reads TGCGCCAGCCGTAGCGAAATGAACACTGAAGCTTTCTTT. Its protein is CASRSEMNTEAFF. Full variable domain (remainder filled in from reference TRBV5-1 and TRBJ1-1): KAGVTQTPRYLIKTRGQQVTLSCSPISGHRSVSWYQQTPGQGLQFLFEYFSETQRNKGNFPGRFSGRQFSNSRSEMNVSTLELGDSALYLCASRSEMNTEAFFGQGTRLTVV.

The chain links TRBV5-6 to TRBJ1-3; 9 bases are shared with TRBD1. From germline, CDR1 is SGHDT and CDR2 YYEEEE. The CDR3 is 15 amino acids. J was trimmed by 3 bases and V by 4 bases; bases with no gene match: 5. CDR3 nucleotide sequence: TGTGCCAGCAGCCCGGGACAGGGAAGTGGAAACACCATATATTTT. This gives the protein CASSPGQGSGNTIYF.

V is TRBV6-1 and J is TRBJ2-7; a weak D match, TRBD2 (7 bases). CDR3 length: 15 amino acids. Germline assignment: CDR1 MNHNS and CDR2 SASEGT. Trimming took 1 base from V and 5 from J, leaving 15 bases between them. In DNA form, the CDR3 reads TGTGCCAGCAGTGAAGACGGGGGGCGCTGGGACGAGCAGTACTTC. Translated: CASSEDGGRWDEQYF.

This rearrangement joins TRBV28 to TRBJ1-5; D might be TRBD1 (6 bases). CDR3 length equals 15 residues. V lost 7 bases to trimming and J lost 4 bases, with 17 bases between them. Germline V gene lookup returns CDR1 MDHEN and CDR2 SYDVKM. CDR3 residues: CASTPSRGGNQPQHF. The CDR3 DNA is TGTGCCAGCACTCCCTCGAGGGGGGGAAATCAGCCCCAGCATTTT.

J is TRBJ1-5 and V is TRBV19, with D maybe TRBD1 (5 bases). The CDR3 runs 15 residues. V lost 8 bases to trimming and J lost 4 bases, with 18 bases between them. Germline lookup yields CDR1 LNHDA and CDR2 SQIVND (reference sequence). CDR3 protein: CASGGGSDLNQPQHF. CDR3 sequence (DNA): TGTGCCAGTGGGGGGGGGTCTGACTTGAATCAGCCCCAGCATTTT.

The V and J genes are TRBV18 and TRBJ1-5; 9 positions agree with TRBD1. The CDR3 runs to 15 residues. The trim removed 5 bases at V and 2 bases at J, leaving 4 bases unmatched. CDR1 and CDR2 (germline): KGHSH, LQKENI. CDR3 DNA sequence: TGTGCCAGCTCAGAGAGGACAGGGGGCAATCAGCCCCAGCATTTT. The encoded protein is CASSERTGGNQPQHF.